The 2 T cell receptor beta chains below were found in one sample sequenced in a study of technical replicates of blood from a handful of donors. Only in-frame clones appear in the TCRdb table, and some are missing; sequencing was by immunoSEQ multiplex PCR. The sample consists of more than 90,000 clones, about 96% of them appearing once. Sequenced: T cells isolated from PBMCs. Receptors were obtained from a human donor in good health.

The gene calls are TRBV5-1 and TRBJ1-1; D possibly corresponds to TRBD1 (5 bases). CDR1 is SGHRS, CDR2 YFSETQ, per germline. The CDR3 contains 12 residues. V gave up 0 bases and J gave up 7 bases, with 7 bases separating them. CDR3 protein: CASSLDRLEAFF. The DNA for the CDR3 is TGCGCCAGCAGCTTGGACAGGCTTGAAGCTTTCTTT.

This chain joins TRBV6-6 and TRBJ2-4; D possibly corresponds to TRBD2 (5 bases). CDR1 is MNHNY and CDR2 is SVGAGI in the germline V gene (reference sequence). With 2 bases removed from V and 7 bases from J, the gap between germline ends came to 9 bases. The length of the CDR3 is 13 residues. The CDR3 DNA reads as TGTGCCAGCAGTTACGGGTCGGGGAACATTCAGTACTTC. Encoded protein: CASSYGSGNIQYF.